These 13 T cell receptor beta chains came from one sample sequenced in a study of response to subunit inactivated influenza vaccine (dated 2018 in TCRdb). Receptor libraries were prepared by RT-PCR. TCRdb names Illumina HiSeq 2500 as the instrument used. TCRdb handled the public reads itself, with Q25 trimming in fastp and clone calling in MiXCR, and kept productive beta chains. Each CDR3 protein gets just one entry, which takes the most common genes and DNA from the rows behind it. The sample records some 500,000 distinct CDR3 sequences, more than 15% of which are singletons. The top ten constitute approximately 3% of the sample. Sequenced material: CD4+ T cells sorted from PBMCs, taken roughly 24 months after vaccination. These receptors were obtained from a man between 50 and 69 years old who received an inactivated influenza vaccine. Donor details come from another sample of the same person, matched by shared clones.

The V gene is TRBV11-3, the J gene TRBJ2-7; D ambiguous. The CDR3 is 13 amino acids. The germline V and J ends were trimmed by 2 bases and 3 bases, with 8 bases remaining between them. Germline-derived CDR1 and CDR2 are SGHNT and YENEEA. CDR3 residues: CASSLSPVYEQYF. In DNA, the CDR3 is TGTGCCAGCAGCTTAAGCCCTGTCTACGAGCAGTACTTC.

The chain links TRBV7-9 to TRBJ2-2; 9 nucleotides match TRBD1. Germline V gene sequence: CDR1 SEHNR, CDR2 FQNEAQ (reference sequence). V lost 6 bases and J lost 4; bases outside the gene matches: 6. The CDR3 is 15 amino acids. CDR3 sequence reads: CASSQQGASTGELFF. The CDR3 coding sequence is TGTGCCAGCAGTCAACAGGGGGCCAGCACCGGGGAGCTGTTTTTT.

J is TRBJ2-2 and V is TRBV14, with D unresolved. V was shortened by 4 bases and J by 1 base, with 10 bases between the two germline ends. The germline gives CDR1 SGHDN, CDR2 FVKESK. The CDR3 is 15 residues long. CDR3 in DNA: TGTGCCAGCAGCCCCTGGTCGGGGAACACCGGGGAGCTGTTTTTT. Protein: CASSPWSGNTGELFF. The entire variable domain, with the rest obtained from reference TRBV14 and TRBJ2-2, is as follows: EAGVTQFPSHSVIEKGQTVTLRCDPISGHDNLYWYRRVMGKEIKFLLHFVKESKQDESGMPNNRFLAERTGGTYSTLKVQPAELEDSGVYFCASSPWSGNTGELFFGEGSRLTVL.

The chain uses TRBV20-1 and TRBJ1-2; 8 bases map to TRBD1. This CDR3 spans 14 amino acids. Unmatched junction bases numbered 11, after V lost 7 bases and J lost 4 bases. Germline values: CDR1 DFQATT, CDR2 SNEGSKA (reference sequence). The CDR3 DNA follows: TGCAGTGTCCGGCCGGGACAGGACATCTATGGCTACACCTTC. Amino acids: CSVRPGQDIYGYTF.

The chain combines TRBV29-1 with TRBJ2-7; D uncertain. This CDR3 contains 14 residues. Germline loops: CDR1 SQVTM, CDR2 ANQGSEA. V lost 1 base and J 2 bases, leaving 12 bases between the germline ends. The CDR3 DNA follows: TGCAGCGTTGAAGGAGACTGGTCCCCCTACGAGCAGTACTTC. Translating gives CSVEGDWSPYEQYF.

The sample holds a few counts of this clonotype. The chain carries TRBV20-1 and TRBJ1-2, with a tentative D call TRBD1 (6 bases). Germline V gene lookup returns CDR1 DFQATT and CDR2 SNEGSKA (reference sequence). This CDR3 comprises 12 residues. The CDR3 DNA reads TGCGGAGCTATCCAGGGGACGCAAGGCTACACCTTC. Amino acids: CGAIQGTQGYTF.

This clonotype was found many times. The chain combines TRBV7-2 with TRBJ2-5; 12 nucleotides agree with TRBD2. The CDR3 covers 16 residues. The junction had 4 bases not matched to a gene; V was cut back by 0 bases and J by 5 bases. Germline V gene lookup returns CDR1 SGHTA and CDR2 FQGNSA. CDR3 sequence: CASSLALAGGQETQYF. CDR3 nucleotide sequence: TGTGCCAGCAGCTTAGCGCTAGCGGGGGGGCAGGAGACCCAGTACTTC.

This clonotype has a count of ten or more. The gene calls are TRBV7-2 and TRBJ1-5; maybe TRBD1 (6 bases). CDR3 length equals 15 residues. V was cut by 2 bases and J by 6 bases, with 14 bases left in between. CDR1 is SGHTA and CDR2 is FQGNSA in the germline V gene. The CDR3 sequence: CASSLRSGVGQPQHF. CDR3 in DNA: TGTGCCAGCAGCTTAAGGTCAGGGGTCGGTCAGCCCCAGCATTTT. Combining the CDR3 with reference TRBV7-2 and TRBJ1-5 gives the whole variable domain GAGVSQSPSNKVTEKGKDVELRCDPISGHTALYWYRQSLGQGLEFLIYFQGNSAPDKSGLPSDRFSAERTGGSVSTLTIQRTQQEDSAVYLCASSLRSGVGQPQHFGDGTRLSIL.

Regarding this clonotype: One end of the junction does not line up with germline, which may come from a read error. The CDR3 reads CGARNTPNSPLHF. The CDR3, as DNA: TGCGGTGCTAGGAACACGCCAAATTCACCCCTCCACTTT. The V gene is TRBV20-1, the J gene TRBJ1-6, with no clear D. Germline CDR1 DFQATT, CDR2 SNEGSKA (reference sequence). The CDR3 extends over 13 amino acids.

The gene calls are TRBV18 and TRBJ2-5, with D perhaps assigned TRBD1 or TRBD2 (5 bases each). The ends were cut back, 4 bases at V and 3 bases at J, with 15 bases in the middle. There are 15 residues in the CDR3. Per the germline V gene, CDR1 is KGHSH and CDR2 is LQKENI. The CDR3 loop is CASSRGAGSEETQYF. For the CDR3, the DNA is TGTGCCAGCTCACGAGGGGCAGGCTCAGAAGAGACCCAGTACTTC.

The chain carries TRBV10-3 and TRBJ2-2, with TRBD1 matching over 10 bases. The germline V gene has CDR1 ENHRY and CDR2 SYGVKD. The CDR3 sequence is 13 residues long. Trimming took 7 bases from V and 7 from J; bases not matched to a gene: 3. This CDR3 reads CAITGTGDGELFF. CDR3 coding DNA: TGTGCCATCACCGGGACAGGGGACGGGGAGCTGTTTTTT.

This clonotype was picked up many times. This chain connects TRBV12-3 or TRBV12-4 to TRBJ2-7; D assignment may be TRBD1 or TRBD2 (6 bases each). V shed 5 bases and J shed 7 bases, with 12 bases lying between them. The CDR3 contains 12 residues. CDR3 sequence reads: CASSTGAGEQYF. CDR3 sequence (DNA): TGTGCCAGCAGTACGGGGGCCGGGGAGCAGTACTTC.

Only a few counts were recorded for this clonotype. The chain joins TRBV15 to TRBJ1-1, with 7 bases that match TRBD1. CDR3 length equals 16 residues. CDR1 is LNHNV, CDR2 YYDKDF, per germline (reference sequence). J was trimmed by 11 bases and V by 4 bases; bases with no gene match: 19. The CDR3 region is CATSTPRGRGPSNAFF. DNA for the CDR3: TGTGCCACCAGCACTCCCCGAGGGAGGGGGCCATCCAACGCTTTCTTT.